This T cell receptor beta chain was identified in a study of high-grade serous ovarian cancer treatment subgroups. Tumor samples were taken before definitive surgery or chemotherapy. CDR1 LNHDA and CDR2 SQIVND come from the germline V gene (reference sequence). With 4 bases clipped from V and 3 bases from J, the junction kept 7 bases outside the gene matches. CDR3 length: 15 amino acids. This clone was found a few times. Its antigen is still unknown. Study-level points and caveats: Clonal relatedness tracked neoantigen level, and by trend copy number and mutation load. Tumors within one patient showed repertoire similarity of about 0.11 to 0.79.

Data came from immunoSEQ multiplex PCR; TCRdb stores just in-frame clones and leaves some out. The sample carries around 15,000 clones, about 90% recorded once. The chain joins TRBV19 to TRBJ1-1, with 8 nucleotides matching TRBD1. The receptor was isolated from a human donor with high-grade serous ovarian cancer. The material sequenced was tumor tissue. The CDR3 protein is CASSTSLTGDTEAFF. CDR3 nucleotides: TGTGCCAGTAGTACCTCTCTGACAGGGGACACTGAAGCTTTCTTT.